This is a list of T cell receptor beta chains from one sample in a study of blood T cell repertoires in COVID-19. The method was immunoSEQ multiplex PCR; TCRdb's version includes in-frame clones alone and lacks a portion of them. This table has fewer than 20,000 clones, roughly nine tenths appearing once. Source material: peripheral blood. The receptors stem from a man at least 80 years old with acute or convalescent COVID-19. Each CDR3 is given with its conserved first and last residue. A D gene is named only where the DNA matches it firmly. Clone size is not always given. Where it is, it says once, few, many or a class for expanded clones.

>TRBV2|NA|NA|TRBJ2-1
CASSDGTGRAYNEQFF
TGTGCCAGCAGTGATGGAACAGGGCGTGCGTACAATGAGCAGTTCTTC
>TRBV12-3/TRBV12-4|NA|TRBD1|TRBJ1-2
CASTRGQGYGYTF
TGTGCCAGCACAAGAGGACAGGGCTATGGCTACACCTTC
>TRBV5-4|NA|TRBD2|TRBJ2-2
CASSLAQGAGGENTGELFF
TGTGCCAGCAGCTTGGCCCAGGGCGCGGGAGGGGAGAACACCGGGGAGCTGTTTTTT
>TRBV19|NA|NA|TRBJ1-5
CASSTGDGSNQPQHF
TGTGCCAGTAGTACGGGAGATGGGAGCAATCAGCCCCAGCATTTT
>TRBV3-1/TRBV3-2|NA|TRBD2|TRBJ2-1
CASSSLAGGVNEQFF
TGTGCCAGCAGCAGCCTAGCGGGAGGGGTCAATGAGCAGTTCTTC
>TRBV7-9|NA|TRBD1|TRBJ2-5
CASSARTGRSRETQYF
TGTGCCAGCAGCGCCCGGACAGGGCGCTCGCGAGAGACCCAGTACTTC
>TRBV7-9|NA|NA|TRBJ1-1
CASSLASQGGTEAFF
TGTGCCAGCAGCTTAGCGTCTCAGGGAGGCACTGAAGCTTTCTTT
>TRBV5-6|NA|NA|TRBJ1-2
CASSSWTEFWDGYTF
TGTGCCAGCAGCTCCTGGACAGAATTTTGGGATGGCTACACCTTC
>TRBV19|NA|TRBD1|TRBJ1-2
CASSGGTGGPNYGYTF
TGTGCCAGTAGTGGGGGGACAGGCGGACCTAACTATGGCTACACCTTC
>TRBV29-1|once|NA|TRBJ1-1
CSVEERGDTEAFF
TGCAGCGTTGAAGAAAGGGGCGACACTGAAGCTTTCTTT
>TRBV2|NA|TRBD1|TRBJ1-5
CASSEIGGAVGQPQHF
TGTGCCAGCAGTGAAATAGGGGGCGCGGTCGGTCAGCCCCAGCATTTT
>TRBV19|few|TRBD1|TRBJ1-2
CASAGQGGRGYTF
TGTGCCAGTGCCGGACAGGGAGGAAGAGGCTACACCTTC
>TRBV6-5|NA|TRBD1|TRBJ1-5
CASSYGGQGNQPQHF
TGTGCCAGCAGTTACGGGGGACAGGGGAATCAGCCCCAGCATTTT
>TRBV5-6|NA|TRBD1|TRBJ1-2
CASSPGTANYGYTF
TGTGCCAGCAGCCCCGGGACAGCCAACTATGGCTACACCTTC
>TRBV9|NA|NA|TRBJ1-2
CASERGASGYTF
TGTGCCAGCGAGCGGGGGGCAAGTGGCTACACCTTC
>TRBV19|NA|NA|TRBJ1-2
CASSIEAEDYGYTF
TGTGCCAGTAGTATAGAAGCGGAAGACTATGGCTACACCTTC
>TRBV18|once|NA|TRBJ1-2
CASSPNLDDGYTF
TGTGCCAGCTCACCGAATCTAGACGATGGCTACACCTTC
>TRBV2|NA|NA|TRBJ1-5
CASSVEGIGNQPQHF
TGTGCCAGCAGTGTAGAGGGAATAGGCAATCAGCCCCAGCATTTT
>TRBV6-1|NA|NA|TRBJ1-1
CASSELANTEAFF
TGTGCCAGCAGTGAGTTAGCAAACACTGAAGCTTTCTTT
>TRBV9|NA|TRBD1|TRBJ1-1
CASEKVPGQGADTEAFF
TGTGCCAGTGAGAAAGTCCCGGGACAGGGGGCAGACACTGAAGCTTTCTTT
>TRBV12-3/TRBV12-4|NA|NA|TRBJ2-7
CASSQQGQIIF
TGTGCCAGCAGCCAACAGGGCCAAATAATCTTC
>TRBV29-1|NA|TRBD1|TRBJ1-2
CSVPREGGTYGYTF
TGCAGCGTCCCTCGCGAAGGGGGCACCTATGGCTACACCTTC
>TRBV19|NA|NA|TRBJ1-5
CASRGTFNSNQPQHF
TGTGCCAGTAGAGGGACATTTAATAGCAATCAGCCCCAGCATTTT
>TRBV6-5|few|NA|TRBJ2-1
CATARAGLLWNEQFF
TGTGCCACCGCACGTGCGGGACTCCTCTGGAATGAGCAGTTCTTC
>TRBV5-5|NA|NA|TRBJ2-7
CASSSGFYEQYF
TGTGCCAGCAGTTCAGGGTTTTACGAGCAGTACTTC
>TRBV30|NA|NA|TRBJ1-5
CAWSITGNQPQHF
TGTGCCTGGAGTATCACAGGTAATCAGCCCCAGCATTTT
>TRBV7-9|NA|TRBD1|TRBJ1-2
CASSPRDRNNYGYTF
TGTGCCAGCAGCCCCAGGGACAGGAATAACTATGGCTACACCTTC
>TRBV2|NA|NA|TRBJ1-6
CASTKERVNSPLHF
TGTGCCAGCACTAAGGAACGGGTTAATTCACCCCTCCACTTT
>TRBV19|NA|TRBD2|TRBJ2-7
CASSLTSGSTYEQYF
TGTGCCAGTAGTCTGACTAGCGGCTCCACCTACGAGCAGTACTTC
>TRBV6-5|once|NA|TRBJ1-6
CASSYSSTHNSPLHF
TGTGCCAGCAGTTATTCGAGCACCCATAATTCACCCCTCCACTTT
>TRBV30|once|NA|TRBJ1-2
CAWSSRGGLYGYTF
TGTGCCTGGAGTTCCCGTGGCGGACTCTATGGCTACACCTTC
>TRBV19|once|NA|TRBJ2-7
CASSPRPSYEQYF
TGTGCCAGTAGTCCCAGGCCCTCCTACGAGCAGTACTTC
>TRBV3-1/TRBV3-2|NA|TRBD1|TRBJ1-3
CASSQGTGGRGNTIYF
TGTGCCAGCAGCCAAGGCACAGGGGGGAGGGGAAACACCATATATTTT
>TRBV3-1/TRBV3-2|once|TRBD1|TRBJ1-1
CASSLLGQGLNTEAFF
TGTGCCAGCAGCCTTCTAGGACAGGGCCTGAACACTGAAGCTTTCTTT
>TRBV7-9|NA|NA|TRBJ1-5
CASSLASGQPQHF
TGTGCCAGCAGCCTTGCTTCGGGTCAGCCCCAGCATTTT
>TRBV10-2|NA|TRBD1|TRBJ2-2
CASRETGGTGELFF
TGCGCCAGCAGGGAGACAGGGGGCACCGGGGAGCTGTTTTTT
>TRBV12-3/TRBV12-4|NA|TRBD1|TRBJ1-4
CASSDRVEKLFF
TGTGCCAGCAGCGACAGGGTTGAAAAACTGTTTTTT
>TRBV19|NA|NA|TRBJ2-1
CATGRGLPDNEQFF
TGTGCCACCGGGCGGGGTCTCCCTGACAATGAGCAGTTCTTC
>TRBV7-9|NA|NA|TRBJ1-1
CASSLNRNTEAFF
TGTGCCAGCAGCTTAAACAGGAACACTGAAGCTTTCTTT
>TRBV10-3|NA|TRBD1|TRBJ1-6
CAIRRQGTSYNSPLHF
TGTGCCATCAGGAGACAGGGTACCTCCTATAATTCACCCCTCCACTTT
>TRBV14|NA|NA|TRBJ1-6
CASSPWLGPTNSPLHF
TGTGCCAGCAGTCCGTGGTTGGGGCCGACTAATTCACCCCTCCACTTT
>TRBV12-3/TRBV12-4|NA|TRBD1|TRBJ1-1
CASSRTGDTEAFF
TGTGCCAGCAGCAGAACAGGGGACACTGAAGCTTTCTTT
>TRBV18|NA|NA|TRBJ1-5
CASSPEQADQPQHF
TGTGCCAGCTCACCAGAACAGGCGGATCAGCCCCAGCATTTT
>TRBV12-3/TRBV12-4|NA|NA|TRBJ1-3
CASSLMANTIYF
TGTGCCAGCAGTTTAATGGCTAACACCATATATTTT
>TRBV29-1|NA|TRBD1|TRBJ1-1
CSVDLLDRELNTEAFF
TGCAGCGTTGATCTGCTGGACAGGGAGTTGAACACTGAAGCTTTCTTT
>TRBV11-2|once|TRBD1|TRBJ2-7
CASSESDRAYEQYF
TGTGCCAGCAGCGAATCGGACAGGGCCTACGAGCAGTACTTC
>TRBV7-8|NA|TRBD2|TRBJ2-3
CASGGRGDRPDTQYF
TGTGCCAGCGGAGGGCGGGGGGACCGCCCAGATACGCAGTATTTT
>TRBV5-1|NA|TRBD2|TRBJ2-7
CASSLAGNSGAYEQYF
TGCGCCAGCAGCTTGGCCGGGAATAGCGGGGCCTACGAGCAGTACTTC
>TRBV4-1|NA|NA|TRBJ1-1
CASSPYTRLNTEAFF
TGCGCCAGCAGCCCCTATACCAGGCTGAACACTGAAGCTTTCTTT
>TRBV7-6|NA|TRBD2|TRBJ2-3
CASSLRRAGSTDTQYF
TGTGCCAGCAGCTTACGTCGAGCGGGGTCCACAGATACGCAGTATTTT
>TRBV4-1|NA|TRBD2|TRBJ2-7
CASSQVIAGGYEQYF
TGCGCCAGCAGCCAAGTGATAGCGGGAGGCTACGAGCAGTACTTC
>TRBV19|NA|NA|TRBJ1-5
CASSPAGSNQPQHF
TGTGCCAGTAGCCCCGCGGGCAGCAATCAGCCCCAGCATTTT
>TRBV7-2|NA|TRBD1|TRBJ2-7
CASSRQGYEQYF
TGTGCCAGCAGCCGACAGGGCTACGAGCAGTACTTC